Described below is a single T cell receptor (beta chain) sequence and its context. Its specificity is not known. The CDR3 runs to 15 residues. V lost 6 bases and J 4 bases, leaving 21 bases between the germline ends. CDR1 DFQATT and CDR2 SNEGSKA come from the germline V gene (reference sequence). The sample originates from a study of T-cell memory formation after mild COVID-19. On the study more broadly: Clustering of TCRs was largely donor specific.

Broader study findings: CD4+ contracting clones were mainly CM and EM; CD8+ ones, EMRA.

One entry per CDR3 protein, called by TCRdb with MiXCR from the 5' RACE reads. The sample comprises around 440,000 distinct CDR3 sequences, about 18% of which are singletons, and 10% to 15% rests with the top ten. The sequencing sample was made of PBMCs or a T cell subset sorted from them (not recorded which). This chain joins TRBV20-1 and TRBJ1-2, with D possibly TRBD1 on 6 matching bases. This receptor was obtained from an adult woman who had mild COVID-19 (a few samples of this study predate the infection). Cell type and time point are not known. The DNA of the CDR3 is TGCAGTGCGGATTTGAGGGGGGAGAAGGGCTATGGCTACACCTTC. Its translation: CSADLRGEKGYGYTF.